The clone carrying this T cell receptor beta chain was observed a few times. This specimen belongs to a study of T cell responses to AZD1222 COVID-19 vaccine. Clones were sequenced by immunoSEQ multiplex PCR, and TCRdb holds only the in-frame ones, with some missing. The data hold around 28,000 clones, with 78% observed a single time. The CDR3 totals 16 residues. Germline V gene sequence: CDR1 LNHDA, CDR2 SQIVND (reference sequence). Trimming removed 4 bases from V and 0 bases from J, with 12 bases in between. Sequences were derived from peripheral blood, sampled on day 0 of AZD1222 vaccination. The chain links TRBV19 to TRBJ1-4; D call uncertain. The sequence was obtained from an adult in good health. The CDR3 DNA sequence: TGTGCCAGTAGTACTCAAGGACGGGCAACTAATGAAAAACTGTTTTTT. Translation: CASSTQGRATNEKLFF. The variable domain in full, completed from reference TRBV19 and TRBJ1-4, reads DGGITQSPKYLFRKEGQNVTLSCEQNLNHDAMYWYRQDPGQGLRLIYYSQIVNDFQKGDIAEGYSVSREKKESFPLTVTSAQKNPTAFYLCASSTQGRATNEKLFFGSGTQLSVL.